This T cell receptor (beta chain) is drawn from a study of identical twins. Study results and limitations: Within twin pairs, the out-of-frame alpha sequences they shared showed excess low generation probability. Conclusions were based on cross-sectional statistical analysis, without following the same donors. Zero-insertion results could be subject to partial confounding by invariant MAIT and iNKT cells.

The sample holds a few counts of this clonotype. The target antigen is unknown. Each cDNA held unique molecular identifiers, and template switching gave it a universal primer site. TCRdb re-called the 5' RACE reads through MiXCR, storing one row per CDR3 protein. The table has roughly 260,000 distinct CDR3 sequences, approximately 7.9% seen once. The CDR3 has 16 residues. V dropped 6 bases and J dropped 1; count of bases not matched to a gene: 6. These same records also appear under a second study, on yellow fever vaccine responses in identical twins.

The sample was CD8+ T cells sorted from blood. This receptor was obtained from a young woman in good health. The V gene is TRBV12-3 or TRBV12-4, the J gene TRBJ2-3, with 11 positions matching TRBD2. The CDR3 coding sequence is TGTGCCAGCAGGAAGACTAGCGGGGTAGGCACAGATACGCAGTATTTT. Protein product: CASRKTSGVGTDTQYF.